A selection of T cell receptor beta chains follows, all from one sample in a study of blood T cells in healthy people across ages. Using its own MiXCR run on the 5' RACE reads, TCRdb lists one record per CDR3 protein. The table lists about 780,000 distinct CDR3 sequences, roughly 25% of them singletons, with about 2.9% in the top ten. Another study also made use of these data, one on T cells of mothers and their children.

What was sequenced was blood. These receptors were taken from a boy between 10 and 17 years old in good health. The CDR3 runs from the conserved cysteine through the conserved F or W. D genes are given only for firm matches. Only part of the rows carry a size: once, few, many, or a class if the clone is expanded.

V gene	J gene	D gene	clone size	CDR3 protein	CDR3 DNA
TRBV10-2	TRBJ2-5	NA	NA	CASSESRTETQYF	TGCGCCAGCAGTGAGTCGCGGACGGAGACCCAGTACTTC
TRBV7-2	TRBJ2-1	NA	NA	CASSLGGWRYNEQFF	TGTGCCAGCAGCTTAGGGGGTTGGCGGTACAATGAGCAGTTCTTC
TRBV7-9	TRBJ2-2	NA	few	CASSLYTFANTGELFF	TGTGCCAGCAGCTTATATACCTTTGCGAACACCGGGGAGCTGTTTTTT
TRBV9	TRBJ2-5	NA	many	CASSSEGRWETQYF	TGTGCCAGCAGCTCCGAGGGGCGATGGGAGACCCAGTACTTC
TRBV29-1	TRBJ2-1	NA	few	CSVGTDALSYNEQFF	TGCAGCGTGGGGACGGACGCCCTCTCCTACAATGAGCAGTTCTTC
TRBV30	TRBJ2-4	TRBD2	NA	CAWSFSSGLAKNIQYF	TGTGCCTGGAGTTTCTCTAGCGGTTTAGCCAAAAACATTCAGTACTTC
TRBV6-5	TRBJ2-7	NA	NA	CASSYASGASYEQYF	TGTGCCAGCAGTTACGCTTCAGGGGCCTCCTACGAGCAGTACTTC
TRBV28	TRBJ1-1	NA	NA	CASSYRTAEAEAFF	TGTGCCAGCAGTTATCGGACCGCCGAAGCTGAAGCTTTCTTT
TRBV6-6	TRBJ2-5	NA	NA	CASSYSKVEETQYF	TGTGCCAGCAGTTACTCGAAGGTAGAGGAGACCCAGTACTTC
TRBV2	TRBJ2-7	TRBD1	NA	CASIKDRGDEQYF	TGTGCCAGCATCAAGGACAGGGGCGACGAGCAGTACTTC
TRBV2	TRBJ2-4	NA	NA	CASSVDGSTSKNIQYF	TGTGCCAGCAGTGTAGACGGGAGCACGTCCAAAAACATTCAGTACTTC
TRBV13	TRBJ1-4	NA	NA	CASRRQSLNEKLFF	TGTGCCAGCAGACGACAATCCCTAAATGAGAAACTGTTTTTT
TRBV4-1	TRBJ1-2	TRBD1	NA	CASSHGGTGNYGYTF	TGCGCCAGCAGCCACGGAGGGACAGGGAACTATGGCTACACCTTC
TRBV6-5	TRBJ1-4	NA	NA	CASSYSLPEGTNEKLFF	TGTGCCAGCAGTTACTCCCTTCCGGAAGGGACTAATGAAAAACTGTTTTTT
TRBV15	TRBJ1-3	NA	few	CATSRDPGTGNTIYF	TGTGCCACCAGCAGAGATCCAGGTACTGGAAACACCATATATTTT
TRBV3-1	TRBJ2-1	TRBD2	few	CASSHIAGGPYNEQFF	TGTGCCAGCAGCCATATAGCGGGGGGGCCCTACAATGAGCAGTTCTTC
TRBV12-5	TRBJ1-5	TRBD1	NA	CASGMMSAGQASNQPQHF	TGTGCTAGTGGCATGATGAGTGCGGGACAGGCTAGCAATCAGCCCCAGCATTTT
TRBV6-1	TRBJ1-2	NA	many	CAIQRGSVSYGYTF	TGTGCCATCCAAAGGGGCTCCGTTAGCTATGGCTACACCTTC
TRBV20-1	TRBJ1-5	NA	NA	CEGTTDSNQPQHF	TGCGAGGGGACAACCGATAGCAATCAGCCCCAGCATTTT
TRBV20-1	TRBJ2-2	NA	NA	CSARPGTNTGELFF	TGCAGTGCTAGACCGGGGACGAACACCGGGGAGCTGTTTTTT
TRBV27	TRBJ2-7	NA	NA	CASSLMWGYEQYF	TGTGCCAGCAGTTTAATGTGGGGCTACGAGCAGTACTTC
TRBV6-2/TRBV6-3	TRBJ2-7	NA	NA	CASSYRVSDEQYF	TGTGCCAGCAGTTACAGGGTGTCGGACGAGCAGTACTTC
TRBV7-6	TRBJ2-1	NA	NA	CASSLTVDRDFDEQFF	TGTGCCAGCAGCTTGACCGTGGATAGGGATTTCGATGAGCAGTTCTTC
TRBV28	TRBJ2-4	TRBD1	NA	CASEKGAAKNIQYF	TGTGCCAGCGAGAAGGGGGCGGCCAAAAACATTCAGTACTTC